The 28 T cell receptor beta chains given below trace back to one sample, sequenced in a study of vaccination effects on CD4 cells after COVID-19. Produced via immunoSEQ multiplex PCR; TCRdb's table is partial and in-frame only. The repertoire holds 41,000 or so clones, with roughly 82% as singletons. The ViraFEST assay expanded antigen-specific CD4+ T cells with viral peptide pools before sequencing. Between days 9 and 11 of culture, CD4+ T cells were separated out. None of the vaccinated had previously contracted SARS-CoV-2, and their nucleocapsid antibodies tested negative. No antigen is known for these receptors. The specimen comprised CD4+ T cells from PBMCs cultured with HCoV-NL63 spike peptides, sampled before COVID-19 vaccination. The receptors originated from a human donor who received a COVID-19 vaccine.

DNA of the CDR3: TGTGCCTGGAGTGTACACCGAAGGACAGGGCTTCAGCCCCAGCATTTT. Amino acids: CAWSVHRRTGLQPQHF. This rearrangement joins TRBV30 to TRBJ1-5; 8 bases agree with TRBD1. This CDR3 has 16 amino acids. The germline V gene encodes CDR1 GTSNPN and CDR2 SVGIG (reference sequence). With V trimmed by 0 bases and J by 6 bases, 10 bases remained unmatched.

This sequence joins TRBV7-9 and TRBJ2-2; no reliable D call. Germline V gene sequence: CDR1 SEHNR, CDR2 FQNEAQ (reference sequence). CDR3 length: 16 residues. V gave up 4 bases and J gave up 5 bases, with 17 bases separating them. CDR3 region: CASSSKGQSRTGELFF. The CDR3 DNA reads TGTGCCAGCAGCTCCAAGGGCCAATCAAGGACCGGGGAGCTGTTTTTT. Full variable domain (remainder filled in from reference TRBV7-9 and TRBJ2-2): DTGVSQNPRHKITKRGQNVTFRCDPISEHNRLYWYRQTLGQGPEFLTYFQNEAQLEKSRLLSDRFSAERPKGSFSTLEIQRTEQGDSAMYLCASSSKGQSRTGELFFGEGSRLTVL.

In its sample, this clone was seen a few times. V usage is TRBV28 and J usage is TRBJ1-6, with a weak D call TRBD1 (5 bases). Germline CDR1 is MDHEN and CDR2 is SYDVKM. The CDR3 is 13 amino acids. Trimming left V 6 bases short and J 7 bases short, with 10 bases between. This CDR3 reads CASSRTGNSPLHF. CDR3 bases: TGTGCCAGCAGCCGAACAGGAAATTCACCCCTCCACTTT. The full variable domain, its missing parts supplied by reference TRBV28 and TRBJ1-6, is DVKVTQSSRYLVKRTGEKVFLECVQDMDHENMFWYRQDPGLGLRLIYFSYDVKMKEKGDIPEGYSVSREKKERFSLILESASTNQTSMYLCASSRTGNSPLHFGNGTRLTVT.

The chain employs TRBV6-5 and TRBJ2-7; D gene ambiguous. The CDR3 has 15 amino acids. V lost 5 bases and J 2 bases, leaving 16 bases between the germline ends. CDR1 is MNHEY and CDR2 is SVGAGI in the germline V gene. DNA for the CDR3: TGTGCCAGCAGTAATCCCCGGCCTCCCCCCTACGAGCAGTACGTC. It encodes CASSNPRPPPYEQYV.

V gene TRBV18 combines with J gene TRBJ2-1; 8 bases align to TRBD1. CDR1 and CDR2 from the germline V gene are KGHSH and LQKENI. The junction had 3 bases not matched to a gene; V was cut back by 3 bases and J by 2 bases. This CDR3 region has 15 residues. CDR3 nucleotide sequence: TGTGCCAGCTCACCGGACAGGGCCCCCTACAATGAGCAGTTCTTC. Translating gives CASSPDRAPYNEQFF.

The J gene is TRBJ2-5, the V gene TRBV7-9, with TRBD2 as a possible D gene (6 bases). The CDR3 length is 14 residues. V lost 0 bases, J lost 4 bases, and 9 bases lay in between. Germline V CDR1 and CDR2: SEHNR, FQNEAQ (reference sequence). The CDR3: CASSLAPGRETQYF. For the CDR3, the DNA is TGTGCCAGCAGCTTAGCCCCCGGGAGAGAGACCCAGTACTTC. The entire variable domain, with the rest obtained from reference TRBV7-9 and TRBJ2-5, is as follows: DTGVSQNPRHKITKRGQNVTFRCDPISEHNRLYWYRQTLGQGPEFLTYFQNEAQLEKSRLLSDRFSAERPKGSFSTLEIQRTEQGDSAMYLCASSLAPGRETQYFGPGTRLLVL.

This sequence joins TRBV2 and TRBJ1-6; D might be TRBD1 (6 bases). V was cut by 6 bases and J by 6 bases, with 12 bases left in between. The CDR3 runs 14 residues. Germline CDR1 SNHLY, CDR2 FYNNEI. The CDR3 region has the DNA TGTGCCAGCAGCCGGACAGACCTTAATTCACCCCTCCACTTT. Protein: CASSRTDLNSPLHF.

This sequence joins TRBV7-2 and TRBJ2-1; TRBD2 matches 12 bases. Looked up from germline, CDR1 is SGHTA and CDR2 is FQGNSA. The ends lost 5 bases at V and 5 bases at J; junction bases unmatched: 7. This CDR3 is 16 amino acids long. This chain's CDR3 is CASSPQTSGGNNEQFF. Written as DNA, the CDR3 is TGTGCCAGCAGCCCCCAGACTAGCGGGGGCAACAATGAGCAGTTCTTC. The full variable domain, in which reference TRBV7-2 and TRBJ2-1 provide the parts outside the CDR3, is GAGVSQSPSNKVTEKGKDVELRCDPISGHTALYWYRQSLGQGLEFLIYFQGNSAPDKSGLPSDRFSAERTGGSVSTLTIQRTQQEDSAVYLCASSPQTSGGNNEQFFGPGTRLTVL.

The chain joins TRBV5-6 to TRBJ2-3; the D is unclear. The CDR3 has 15 residues. Trimming pared 1 base from V and 5 bases from J, leaving 14 bases between. Germline loops: CDR1 SGHDT, CDR2 YYEEEE. The CDR3 DNA reads as TGTGCCAGCAGCTTGCAGTCTTCCGGGTTAGATACGCAGTATTTT. Residues: CASSLQSSGLDTQYF. The complete variable domain, with remaining parts taken from reference TRBV5-6 and TRBJ2-3, reads DAGVTQSPTHLIKTRGQQVTLRCSPKSGHDTVSWYQQALGQGPQFIFQYYEEEERQRGNFPDRFSGHQFPNYSSELNVNALLLGDSALYLCASSLQSSGLDTQYFGPGTRLTVL.

This sequence joins TRBV9 and TRBJ2-5, with no clear D. The CDR3 loop spans 15 amino acids. Germline V gene data show CDR1 as SGDLS and CDR2 as YYNGEE. Trimming cost V 4 bases and J 5 bases, with 18 bases left between them. CDR3 amino acids: CASSLSPGVVETQYF. In nucleotides, the CDR3 is TGTGCCAGCAGCCTCAGTCCGGGTGTAGTGGAGACCCAGTACTTC.

This chain links TRBV7-2 with TRBJ2-2, with D uncertain. V was shortened by 2 bases and J by 8 bases, with 12 bases between the two germline ends. The germline gives CDR1 SGHTA, CDR2 FQGNSA. The CDR3 totals 14 residues. CDR3 sequence (DNA): TGTGCCAGCAGCTTAAGGAGAGCCCAGGGGGAGCTGTTTTTT. Translating it yields CASSLRRAQGELFF.

This rearrangement joins TRBV5-5 to TRBJ1-6; no firm D call. The CDR3 sequence is 16 residues long. Trimming removed 4 bases from V and 2 bases from J, with 13 bases in between. CDR1 and CDR2 from the germline V gene are SGHKS and YYEKEE (reference sequence). The CDR3 nucleotides are TGTGCCAGCAGCAGAGGCATCGACCCCTATAATTCACCCCTCCACTTT. Translating gives CASSRGIDPYNSPLHF.

A few counts support this clone. The rearrangement joins TRBV5-1 to TRBJ1-6; D not certain. Germline V gene lookup returns CDR1 SGHRS and CDR2 YFSETQ. The V end was cut by 7 bases, the J end by 7 bases, with 12 bases between. The CDR3 has 13 amino acids. CDR3 sequence reads: CASSLSGNSPLHF. The CDR3 coding sequence is TGCGCCAGCTCCCTTTCGGGGAATTCACCCCTCCACTTT.

Sample share makes this clone medium-sized. CDR3 in amino acids: CASSPPGGRNEQFF. DNA for the CDR3: TGTGCCAGCAGCCCTCCCGGAGGGAGGAATGAGCAGTTCTTC. The chain uses TRBV3-1 (or the pseudogene TRBV3-2) and TRBJ2-1; maybe TRBD2 (6 bases). Germline V gene sequence: CDR1 LGHDT, CDR2 YNNKEL (reference sequence). The CDR3 loop spans 14 amino acids. Trimming shortened V by 4 bases and J by 7 bases, and 14 bases separated the two germline ends.

In DNA, the CDR3 is TGTGCCAGCAGTTACTCACGGGGGCTCACAGATACGCAGTATTTT. Protein sequence: CASSYSRGLTDTQYF. J is TRBJ2-3 and V is TRBV6-6; either TRBD1 or TRBD2 may supply D (6 bases each). There are 15 residues in the CDR3. Per germline, CDR1 MNHNY and CDR2 SVGAGI (reference sequence). V was shortened by 0 bases and J by 2 bases, with 9 bases between the two germline ends.

J is TRBJ1-3 and V is TRBV9, with a weak D call TRBD1 (6 bases). The CDR3 consists of 16 residues. Germline V gives CDR1 SGDLS, CDR2 YYNGEE. Trimming removed 3 bases from V and 0 bases from J, with 13 bases in between. CDR3 bases: TGTGCCAGCAGCGGCGGGGGCCCCTTCTCTGGAAACACCATATATTTT. Protein sequence: CASSGGGPFSGNTIYF. The whole variable domain, filled in from reference TRBV9 and TRBJ1-3, reads DSGVTQTPKHLITATGQRVTLRCSPRSGDLSVYWYQQSLDQGLQFLIQYYNGEERAKGNILERFSAQQFPDLHSELNLSSLELGDSALYFCASSGGGPFSGNTIYFGEGSWLTVV.

In DNA, the CDR3 is TGTGCCAGCAGCTTGGGGGGGACTAGCGGTTTGTATACGCAGTATTTT. As protein: CASSLGGTSGLYTQYF. The chain recombines TRBV9 with TRBJ2-3, with 11 nucleotides matching TRBD2. CDR3 length equals 16 residues. Germline V CDR1 and CDR2: SGDLS, YYNGEE. Trimming cost V 4 bases and J 7 bases; bases outside gene matches: 11.

This chain links TRBV14 with TRBJ1-2, with D maybe TRBD1 (6 bases). The CDR3 length is 15 residues. V gave up 1 base and J gave up 3 bases, with 12 bases separating them. Germline values: CDR1 SGHDN, CDR2 FVKESK. The CDR3 sequence is CASSQGHRAYYGYTF. The DNA of the CDR3 is TGTGCCAGCAGCCAAGGCCACAGGGCCTACTATGGCTACACCTTC.

This sequence joins TRBV19 and TRBJ2-1; D is unclear. Trimming took 5 bases from V and 0 from J, leaving 11 bases between them. The CDR3 is 15 residues long. CDR1 is LNHDA and CDR2 is SQIVND in the germline V gene (reference sequence). DNA for the CDR3: TGTGCCAGTAGTCCCGACCGGAGCTCCTACAATGAGCAGTTCTTC. Amino acid sequence: CASSPDRSSYNEQFF.

This chain joins TRBV30 and TRBJ2-5; D not certain. Germline V lookup: CDR1 GTSNPN, CDR2 SVGIG (reference sequence). Deletions cut 3 bases from V and 0 bases from J, with 14 bases between. The CDR3 sequence is 15 residues long. CDR3 sequence: CAWRRSPRNQETQYF. CDR3 coding DNA: TGTGCCTGGAGAAGGTCCCCGCGGAACCAAGAGACCCAGTACTTC. Based on the CDR3 plus reference TRBV30 and TRBJ2-5, the full variable domain is SQTIHQWPATLVQPVGSPLSLECTVEGTSNPNLYWYRQAAGRGLQLLFYSVGIGQISSEVPQNLSASRPQDRQFILSSKKLLLSDSGFYLCAWRRSPRNQETQYFGPGTRLLVL.

This clone came up a few times. J is TRBJ1-1 and V is TRBV6-5; D gene uncertain. The CDR3 runs 15 residues. Germline-derived CDR1 and CDR2 are MNHEY and SVGAGI. V lost 0 bases, J lost 2 bases, and 10 bases lay in between. CDR3 sequence (DNA): TGTGCCAGCAGTTACTCGGCCAGAATTAACACTGAAGCTTTCTTT. Amino acids: CASSYSARINTEAFF.

The chain carries TRBV15 and TRBJ2-5; 7 bases map to TRBD1. Losses at the gene ends were 4 bases for V and 2 bases for J; bases not matched to a gene: 10. Germline-derived CDR1 and CDR2 are LNHNV and YYDKDF (reference sequence). The CDR3 loop spans 16 amino acids. This CDR3 is CATSTLDRVRQETQYF. In DNA, the CDR3 is TGTGCCACCAGCACCCTAGACAGGGTACGTCAAGAGACCCAGTACTTC.

The chain uses TRBV2 and TRBJ1-4; D call uncertain. This CDR3 comprises 12 residues. Germline-derived CDR1 and CDR2 are SNHLY and FYNNEI. V shed 6 bases and J shed 4 bases, with 6 bases lying between them. CDR3 nucleotides: TGTGCCAGCAGGTGGATTAATGAAAAACTGTTTTTT. This gives the protein CASRWINEKLFF.

This rearrangement joins TRBV7-2 to TRBJ2-2; possibly TRBD1 or TRBD2 for D (5 bases each). The germline V gene has CDR1 SGHTA and CDR2 FQGNSA. V lost 5 bases and J lost 4, with 20 bases in between. The CDR3 length is 17 residues. DNA for the CDR3: TGTGCCAGCAGCGGGGGAGACTATCATACAACCACCGGGGAGCTGTTTTTT. Translating it yields CASSGGDYHTTTGELFF.

In regard to this clone: One junction end disagrees with the germline gene, perhaps due to a read error. The chain uses TRBV3-1 (or the pseudogene TRBV3-2) and TRBJ1-1; D may be TRBD1 (5 bases). The CDR3 is 12 amino acids. The germline CDR1 and CDR2 sequences are LGHDT and YNNKEL (reference sequence). The CDR3 here is CASSLDRIHGQF. CDR3 DNA sequence: TGTGCCAGCAGCCTTGATCGTATCCACGGACAATTT.

The chain uses TRBV5-1 and TRBJ2-3; D gene uncertain. This CDR3 region has 15 residues. Germline V gene data show CDR1 as SGHRS and CDR2 as YFSETQ. Between the trimmed V and J ends, which lost 4 bases and 0 bases, there was a span of 12 bases. The CDR3: CASSTPDGSTDTQYF. Written as DNA, the CDR3 is TGCGCCAGCAGCACTCCGGATGGAAGCACAGATACGCAGTATTTT.

The chain employs TRBV7-2 and TRBJ1-6; D unresolved. The CDR3 contains 13 residues. V lost 3 bases and J lost 13, with 13 bases in between. CDR1 SGHTA and CDR2 FQGNSA come from the germline V gene. Here the CDR3 reads CASSFNGPEPLHF. The CDR3 region has the DNA TGTGCCAGCAGCTTTAATGGTCCTGAGCCCCTCCACTTT. The entire variable domain, with the rest obtained from reference TRBV7-2 and TRBJ1-6, is as follows: GAGVSQSPSNKVTEKGKDVELRCDPISGHTALYWYRQSLGQGLEFLIYFQGNSAPDKSGLPSDRFSAERTGGSVSTLTIQRTQQEDSAVYLCASSFNGPEPLHFGNGTRLTVT.

V and J are TRBV7-2 and TRBJ2-3, with a weak D call TRBD2 (5 bases). From germline, CDR1 is SGHTA and CDR2 FQGNSA. CDR3 length equals 14 residues. The V end lost 4 bases, the J end lost 3 bases, and 11 bases lay between the germline ends. This CDR3 reads CASSSGFATDTQYF. The CDR3 DNA reads as TGTGCCAGCAGCTCGGGGTTTGCTACAGATACGCAGTATTTT.